Listed below are T cell receptor beta chains from one sample, sequenced in a study of ipilimumab plus nivolumab after autologous stem cell transplantation. TCRdb's copy holds only in-frame clones and misses some; the assay was immunoSEQ multiplex PCR. The sample carries about 9,500 clones, 67% recorded once. Sequencing used PBMCs, obtained in a trial of ipilimumab plus nivolumab as post-transplant consolidation. The source is a female donor with multiple myeloma. The CDR3 runs from the conserved cysteine through the conserved F or W. A D gene is named only where the DNA matches it firmly. Clone size is given for some rows only: seen once, a few or many times, or a class if the clone is expanded.

j_gene: TRBJ1-5
v_gene: TRBV28
abundance: NA
d_gene: NA
CDR3nt: TGTGCCAGCAACAGAGAGACGGGACGGAGGCCGAATCAGCCCCAGCATTTT
CDR3aa: CASNRETGRRPNQPQHF

j_gene: TRBJ2-7
v_gene: TRBV6-1
abundance: few
d_gene: TRBD1
CDR3nt: TGTGCCAGCACCCAACTCGGACAGGGGGCCTACGAGCAGTACTTC
CDR3aa: CASTQLGQGAYEQYF

j_gene: TRBJ2-1
v_gene: TRBV19
abundance: NA
d_gene: TRBD2
CDR3nt: TGTGCCAGTAGTCCTAGGAGACAGGGAGAGTGGACTAGCGGGAGGGCGCGTGAGCAGTTCTTC
CDR3aa: CASSPRRQGEWTSGRAREQFF

j_gene: TRBJ2-3
v_gene: TRBV6-1
abundance: NA
d_gene: TRBD1
CDR3nt: TGTGCCAGCAGTGCGACAGGGCCCCCAGATACGCAGTATTTT
CDR3aa: CASSATGPPDTQYF

j_gene: TRBJ1-2
v_gene: TRBV1
abundance: NA
d_gene: NA
CDR3nt: TGCACCAGCAGCCAACTAACAGGGGAAGGCTACACCTTC
CDR3aa: CTSSQLTGEGYTF

j_gene: TRBJ1-2
v_gene: TRBV9
abundance: NA
d_gene: NA
CDR3nt: TGTGCCAGCAGCGCAGGGACTAACTATGGCTACACCTTC
CDR3aa: CASSAGTNYGYTF

j_gene: TRBJ2-3
v_gene: TRBV27
abundance: NA
d_gene: TRBD2
CDR3nt: TGTGCCAGCAGTTTAACTAGCGGGAGGGCCGGTACGCAGTATTTT
CDR3aa: CASSLTSGRAGTQYF

j_gene: TRBJ2-7
v_gene: TRBV4-3
abundance: NA
d_gene: NA
CDR3nt: TGCGCCAGCAGCCAATTCAGGGTGATCGAGTACGAGCAGTACTTC
CDR3aa: CASSQFRVIEYEQYF

j_gene: TRBJ2-1
v_gene: TRBV9
abundance: NA
d_gene: NA
CDR3nt: TGTGCCAGCAGCGACAGCAGGGCCGCGCCATACAATGAGCAGTTCTTC
CDR3aa: CASSDSRAAPYNEQFF

j_gene: TRBJ1-2
v_gene: TRBV18
abundance: NA
d_gene: NA
CDR3nt: TGTGCCAGCTCACCACGGGATAACTATGGCTACACCTTC
CDR3aa: CASSPRDNYGYTF

j_gene: TRBJ1-3
v_gene: TRBV9
abundance: NA
d_gene: TRBD1
CDR3nt: TGTGCCAGCAGCGCCGAGACAGGGTTAGGAAACACCATATATTTT
CDR3aa: CASSAETGLGNTIYF

j_gene: TRBJ1-5
v_gene: TRBV27
abundance: NA
d_gene: NA
CDR3nt: TGTGCCAGCAGCCTACCCAATCAGCCCCAGCATTTT
CDR3aa: CASSLPNQPQHF

j_gene: TRBJ1-4
v_gene: TRBV7-9
abundance: once
d_gene: TRBD1
CDR3nt: TGTGCCAGCAGCTCCGGGACAGGGAACGAACTGTTTTTT
CDR3aa: CASSSGTGNELFF

j_gene: TRBJ1-1
v_gene: TRBV4-2
abundance: NA
d_gene: TRBD1
CDR3nt: TGTGCCAGCAGCCAAGATCGGGGACAGCCGGATAATGAAGCTTTCTTT
CDR3aa: CASSQDRGQPDNEAFF

j_gene: TRBJ1-5
v_gene: TRBV10-3
abundance: NA
d_gene: NA
CDR3nt: TGTGCCATCAGTGAGTCACGAGGGGATCAGCCCCAGCATTTT
CDR3aa: CAISESRGDQPQHF

j_gene: TRBJ2-7
v_gene: TRBV5-4
abundance: NA
d_gene: NA
CDR3nt: TGTGCCAGCAGCTTGGGACAGGTCCGGGAGCAGTACTTC
CDR3aa: CASSLGQVREQYF

j_gene: TRBJ1-5
v_gene: TRBV6-6
abundance: NA
d_gene: NA
CDR3nt: TGTGCCAGCAGTTTGGGGCGCAATCAGCCCCAGCATTTT
CDR3aa: CASSLGRNQPQHF

j_gene: TRBJ2-1
v_gene: TRBV9
abundance: NA
d_gene: NA
CDR3nt: TGTGCCAGCAGCGTAGTAGTCAGGGGCGACGTGGGCTATGAGCAGTTCTTC
CDR3aa: CASSVVVRGDVGYEQFF

j_gene: TRBJ2-7
v_gene: TRBV6-5
abundance: NA
d_gene: NA
CDR3nt: TGTGCCAGCAGTTACGAGGGGGTCCCCTACGAGCAGTACTTC
CDR3aa: CASSYEGVPYEQYF

j_gene: TRBJ1-3
v_gene: TRBV28
abundance: few
d_gene: NA
CDR3nt: TGTGCCAGCGGAGGGTCCCCCGGGGACCAAAATTTT
CDR3aa: CASGGSPGDQNF

j_gene: TRBJ1-3
v_gene: TRBV27
abundance: once
d_gene: TRBD1
CDR3nt: TGTGCCAGCAGCCAAAATCCTATGGGGACAGGGGCTGGAAACACCATATATTTT
CDR3aa: CASSQNPMGTGAGNTIYF

j_gene: TRBJ2-1
v_gene: TRBV5-4
abundance: NA
d_gene: TRBD2
CDR3nt: TGCGCCAGCAGCCTTCGACTAGCCCGAGAGTCGAATGAGCAGTTCTTC
CDR3aa: CASSLRLARESNEQFF

j_gene: TRBJ1-2
v_gene: TRBV5-1
abundance: few
d_gene: TRBD1
CDR3nt: TGCGCCAGCAGCCTAGGACAGGAGTTCGACTATGGCTACACCTTC
CDR3aa: CASSLGQEFDYGYTF

j_gene: TRBJ1-2
v_gene: TRBV9
abundance: NA
d_gene: NA
CDR3nt: TGTGCCAGCAGCGTAGCCGGTGGCTATGGCTACACCTTC
CDR3aa: CASSVAGGYGYTF

j_gene: TRBJ2-5
v_gene: TRBV27
abundance: NA
d_gene: NA
CDR3nt: TGTGCCAGCAGTTTAGAGGCAGGACGTCAAGAGACCCAGTACTTC
CDR3aa: CASSLEAGRQETQYF

j_gene: TRBJ1-1
v_gene: TRBV28
abundance: few
d_gene: TRBD1
CDR3nt: TGTGCCAGCAGTTTATGGGGGACAGGGCAATTCTGGGCTTTCTTT
CDR3aa: CASSLWGTGQFWAFF

j_gene: TRBJ2-3
v_gene: TRBV5-6
abundance: NA
d_gene: TRBD2
CDR3nt: TGTGCCAGCAGCACCGGACTAGATGGCACAGATACGCAGTATTTT
CDR3aa: CASSTGLDGTDTQYF

j_gene: TRBJ1-2
v_gene: TRBV7-9
abundance: medium-sized
d_gene: NA
CDR3nt: TGTGCCAGCAGCTTGAGGGGGGTAGGCGGCTACACCTTC
CDR3aa: CASSLRGVGGYTF

j_gene: TRBJ2-3
v_gene: TRBV18
abundance: NA
d_gene: TRBD2
CDR3nt: TGTGCCAGCTCACAAGGGAGTGCGGGAGGCGGTTTCGCAGATACGCAGTATTTT
CDR3aa: CASSQGSAGGGFADTQYF

j_gene: TRBJ1-5
v_gene: TRBV29-1
abundance: NA
d_gene: NA
CDR3nt: TGCAGCGCAAAGTCGGGGGATCAGCCCCAGCATTTT
CDR3aa: CSAKSGDQPQHF

j_gene: TRBJ2-7
v_gene: TRBV7-8
abundance: few
d_gene: NA
CDR3nt: TGTGCCAGCAGCTTGGCCTCGGAAAACGAGCAGTACTTC
CDR3aa: CASSLASENEQYF